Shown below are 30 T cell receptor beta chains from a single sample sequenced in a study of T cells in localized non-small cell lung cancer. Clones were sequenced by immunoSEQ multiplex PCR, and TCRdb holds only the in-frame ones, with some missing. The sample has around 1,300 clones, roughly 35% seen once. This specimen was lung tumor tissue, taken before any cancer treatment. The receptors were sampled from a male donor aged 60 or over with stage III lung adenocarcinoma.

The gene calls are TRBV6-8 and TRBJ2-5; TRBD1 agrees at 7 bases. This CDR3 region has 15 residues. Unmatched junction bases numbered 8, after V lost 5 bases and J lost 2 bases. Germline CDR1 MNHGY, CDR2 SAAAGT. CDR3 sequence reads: CASSARDSRQETQYF. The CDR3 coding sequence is TGTGCCAGCAGTGCCCGGGACAGTAGACAAGAGACCCAGTACTTC.

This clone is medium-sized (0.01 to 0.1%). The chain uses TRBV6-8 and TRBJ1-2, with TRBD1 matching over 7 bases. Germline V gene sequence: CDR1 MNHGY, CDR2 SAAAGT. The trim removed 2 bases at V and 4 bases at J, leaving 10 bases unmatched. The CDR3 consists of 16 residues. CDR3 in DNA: TGTGCCAGCAGTTACGCTACAGGGGTCGGAAGCTATGGCTACACCTTC. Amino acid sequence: CASSYATGVGSYGYTF.

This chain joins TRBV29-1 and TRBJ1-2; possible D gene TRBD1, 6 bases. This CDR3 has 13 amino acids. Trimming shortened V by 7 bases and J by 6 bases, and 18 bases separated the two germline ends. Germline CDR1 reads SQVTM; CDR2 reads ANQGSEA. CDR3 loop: CSDGRGFADGYTF. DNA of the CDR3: TGCAGCGACGGAAGGGGGTTCGCTGATGGCTACACCTTC.

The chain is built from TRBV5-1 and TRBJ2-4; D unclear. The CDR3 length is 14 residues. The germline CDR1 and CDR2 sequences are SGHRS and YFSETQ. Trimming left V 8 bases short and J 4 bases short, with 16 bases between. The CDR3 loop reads CASSDSLGKNIQYF. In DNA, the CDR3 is TGCGCCAGTTCAGATTCCCTGGGGAAAAACATTCAGTACTTC. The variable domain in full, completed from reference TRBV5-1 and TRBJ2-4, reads KAGVTQTPRYLIKTRGQQVTLSCSPISGHRSVSWYQQTPGQGLQFLFEYFSETQRNKGNFPGRFSGRQFSNSRSEMNVSTLELGDSALYLCASSDSLGKNIQYFGAGTRLSVL.

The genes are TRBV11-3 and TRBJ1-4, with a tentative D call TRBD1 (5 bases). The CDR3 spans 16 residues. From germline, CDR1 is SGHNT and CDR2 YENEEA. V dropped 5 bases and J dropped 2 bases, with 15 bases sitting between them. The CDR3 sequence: CASSLPDGGTNEKLFF. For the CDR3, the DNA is TGTGCCAGCAGCCTACCGGACGGGGGGACTAATGAAAAACTGTTTTTT.

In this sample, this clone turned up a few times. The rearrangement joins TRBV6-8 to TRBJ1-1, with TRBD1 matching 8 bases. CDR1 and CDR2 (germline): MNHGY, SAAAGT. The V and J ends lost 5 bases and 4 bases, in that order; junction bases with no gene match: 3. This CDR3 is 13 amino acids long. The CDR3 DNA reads TGTGCCAGCAGTACCGGGACAGGCACTGAAGCTTTCTTT. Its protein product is CASSTGTGTEAFF.

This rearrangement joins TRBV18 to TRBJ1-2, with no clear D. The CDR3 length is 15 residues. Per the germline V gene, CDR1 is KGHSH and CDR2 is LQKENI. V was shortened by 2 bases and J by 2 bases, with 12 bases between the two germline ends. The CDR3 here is CASSPGMTVNYGYTF. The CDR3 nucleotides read TGTGCCAGCTCACCAGGAATGACGGTGAACTATGGCTACACCTTC.

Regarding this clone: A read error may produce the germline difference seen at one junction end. CDR3: CASNIGVRRTYLNTEAFF. The CDR3 coding sequence is TGTGCCAGTAATATAGGAGTCAGGAGGACATACCTAAACACTGAAGCTTTCTTT. The chain uses TRBV19 and TRBJ1-1, with a tentative D call TRBD1 (5 bases). Germline CDR1 reads LNHDA; CDR2 reads SQIVND (reference sequence). The CDR3 runs 18 residues.

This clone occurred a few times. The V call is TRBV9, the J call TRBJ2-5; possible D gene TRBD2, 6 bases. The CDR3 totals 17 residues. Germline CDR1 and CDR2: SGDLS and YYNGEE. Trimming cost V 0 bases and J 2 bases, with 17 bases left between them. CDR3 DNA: TGTGCCAGCAGCGTAGCCAGAGGGAGTCGGGGGCAAGAGACCCAGTACTTC. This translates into CASSVARGSRGQETQYF. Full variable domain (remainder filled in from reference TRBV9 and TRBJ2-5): DSGVTQTPKHLITATGQRVTLRCSPRSGDLSVYWYQQSLDQGLQFLIQYYNGEERAKGNILERFSAQQFPDLHSELNLSSLELGDSALYFCASSVARGSRGQETQYFGPGTRLLVL.

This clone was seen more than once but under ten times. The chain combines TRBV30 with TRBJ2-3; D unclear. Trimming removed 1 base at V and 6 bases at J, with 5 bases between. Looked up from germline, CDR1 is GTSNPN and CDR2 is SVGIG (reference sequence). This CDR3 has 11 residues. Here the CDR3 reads CAWSEWDTQYF. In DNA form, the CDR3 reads TGTGCCTGGAGTGAGTGGGATACGCAGTATTTT.

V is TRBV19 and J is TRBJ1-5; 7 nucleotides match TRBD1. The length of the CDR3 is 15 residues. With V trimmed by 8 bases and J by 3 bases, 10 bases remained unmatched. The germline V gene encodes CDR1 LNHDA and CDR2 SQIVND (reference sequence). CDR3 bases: TGTGCCAGTCTCGAGACAGGGAGCCTCAATCAGCCCCAGCATTTT. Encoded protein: CASLETGSLNQPQHF.

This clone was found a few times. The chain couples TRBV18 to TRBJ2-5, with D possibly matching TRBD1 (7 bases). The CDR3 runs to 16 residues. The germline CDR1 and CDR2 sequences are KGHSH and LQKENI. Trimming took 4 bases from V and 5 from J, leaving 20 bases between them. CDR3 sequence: CASSRTGDSLEETQYF. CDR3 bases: TGTGCCAGCTCACGCACAGGGGACTCTCTAGAGGAGACCCAGTACTTC.

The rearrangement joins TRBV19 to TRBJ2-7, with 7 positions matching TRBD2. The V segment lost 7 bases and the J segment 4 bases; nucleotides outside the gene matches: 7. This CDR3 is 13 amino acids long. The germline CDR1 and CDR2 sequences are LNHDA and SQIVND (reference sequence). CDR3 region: CASKSAGVYEQYF. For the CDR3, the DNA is TGTGCCAGTAAGTCTGCGGGAGTGTACGAGCAGTACTTC. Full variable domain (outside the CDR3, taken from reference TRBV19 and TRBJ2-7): DGGITQSPKYLFRKEGQNVTLSCEQNLNHDAMYWYRQDPGQGLRLIYYSQIVNDFQKGDIAEGYSVSREKKESFPLTVTSAQKNPTAFYLCASKSAGVYEQYFGPGTRLTVT.

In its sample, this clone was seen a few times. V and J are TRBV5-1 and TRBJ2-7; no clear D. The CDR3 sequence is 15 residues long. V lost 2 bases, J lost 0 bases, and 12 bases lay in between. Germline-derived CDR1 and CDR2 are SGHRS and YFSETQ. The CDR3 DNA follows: TGCGCCAGCAGCTTATCAGGTCCCTCCTCCTACGAGCAGTACTTC. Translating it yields CASSLSGPSSYEQYF. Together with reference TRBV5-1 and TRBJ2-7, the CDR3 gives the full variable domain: KAGVTQTPRYLIKTRGQQVTLSCSPISGHRSVSWYQQTPGQGLQFLFEYFSETQRNKGNFPGRFSGRQFSNSRSEMNVSTLELGDSALYLCASSLSGPSSYEQYFGPGTRLTVT.

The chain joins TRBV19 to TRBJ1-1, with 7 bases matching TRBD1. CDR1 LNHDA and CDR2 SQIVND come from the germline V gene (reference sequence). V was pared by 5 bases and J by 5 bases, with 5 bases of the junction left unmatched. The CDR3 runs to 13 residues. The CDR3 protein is CASSPNRGTEAFF. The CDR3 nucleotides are TGTGCCAGTAGTCCAAACAGGGGAACTGAAGCTTTCTTT.

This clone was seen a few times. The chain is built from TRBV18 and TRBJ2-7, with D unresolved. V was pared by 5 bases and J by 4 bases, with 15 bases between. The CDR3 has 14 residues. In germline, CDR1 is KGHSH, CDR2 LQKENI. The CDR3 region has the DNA TGTGCCAGCTCAACGGACCAAAAAGTATACGAGCAGTACTTC. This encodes CASSTDQKVYEQYF.

The CDR3 loop reads CASTPSEGNYGYTF. CDR3 DNA: TGTGCCAGCACTCCCTCGGAGGGGAACTATGGCTACACCTTC. V and J are TRBV11-3 and TRBJ1-2, with a possible D match to TRBD1 (5 bases). CDR3 length equals 14 residues. Germline CDR1 is SGHNT and CDR2 is YENEEA. V dropped 7 bases and J dropped 2 bases, with 14 bases sitting between them.

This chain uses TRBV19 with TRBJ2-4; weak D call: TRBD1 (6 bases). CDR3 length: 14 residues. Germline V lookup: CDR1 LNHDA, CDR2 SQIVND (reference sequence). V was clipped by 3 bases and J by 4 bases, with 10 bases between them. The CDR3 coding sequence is TGTGCCAGTAGTATGTTCCAGGGGAAAAACATTCAGTACTTC. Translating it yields CASSMFQGKNIQYF.

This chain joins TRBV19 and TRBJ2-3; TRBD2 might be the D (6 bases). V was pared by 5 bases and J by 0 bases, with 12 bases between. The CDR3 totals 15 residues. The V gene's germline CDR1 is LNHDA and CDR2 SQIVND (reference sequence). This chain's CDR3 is CASSDPAGSTDTQYF. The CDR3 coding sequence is TGTGCCAGTAGTGATCCAGCGGGTAGCACAGATACGCAGTATTTT.

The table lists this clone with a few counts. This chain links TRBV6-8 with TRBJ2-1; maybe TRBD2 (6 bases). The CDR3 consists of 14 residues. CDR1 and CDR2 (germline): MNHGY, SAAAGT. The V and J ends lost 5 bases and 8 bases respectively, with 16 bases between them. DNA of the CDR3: TGTGCCAGCAGTAGCTCGGGGCCGGGAGATGAGCAGTTCTTC. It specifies CASSSSGPGDEQFF.

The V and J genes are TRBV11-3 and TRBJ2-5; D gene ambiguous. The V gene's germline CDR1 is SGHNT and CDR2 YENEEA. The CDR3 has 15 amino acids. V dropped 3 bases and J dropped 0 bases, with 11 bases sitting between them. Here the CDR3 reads CASSLRREYQETQYF. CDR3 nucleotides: TGTGCCAGCAGCTTGCGGCGTGAGTACCAAGAGACCCAGTACTTC.

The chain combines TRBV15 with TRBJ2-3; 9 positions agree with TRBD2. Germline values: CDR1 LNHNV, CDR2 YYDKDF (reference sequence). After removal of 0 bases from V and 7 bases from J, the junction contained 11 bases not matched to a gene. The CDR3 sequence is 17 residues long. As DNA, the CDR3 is TGTGCCACCAGCAGAGATGGGAGGCGGGGGGGCGGAAATACGCAGTATTTT. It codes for CATSRDGRRGGGNTQYF. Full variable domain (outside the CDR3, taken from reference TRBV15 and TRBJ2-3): DAMVIQNPRYQVTQFGKPVTLSCSQTLNHNVMYWYQQKSSQAPKLLFHYYDKDFNNEADTPDNFQSRRPNTSFCFLDIRSPGLGDTAMYLCATSRDGRRGGGNTQYFGPGTRLTVL.

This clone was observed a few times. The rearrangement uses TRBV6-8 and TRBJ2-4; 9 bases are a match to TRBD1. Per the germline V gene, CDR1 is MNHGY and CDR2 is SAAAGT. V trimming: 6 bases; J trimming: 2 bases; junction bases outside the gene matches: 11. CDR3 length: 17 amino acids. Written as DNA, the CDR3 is TGTGCCAGCAGGATCCCCGGGACAGGGCTTTCCAAAAACATTCAGTACTTC. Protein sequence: CASRIPGTGLSKNIQYF.

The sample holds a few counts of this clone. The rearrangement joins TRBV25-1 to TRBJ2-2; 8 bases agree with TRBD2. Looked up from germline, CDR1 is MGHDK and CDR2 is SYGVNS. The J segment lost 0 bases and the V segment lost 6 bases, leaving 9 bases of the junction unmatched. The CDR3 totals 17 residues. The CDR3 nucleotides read TGTGCCAGCAGCCGACGCCGGGGGGGGACGAACACCGGGGAGCTGTTTTTT. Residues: CASSRRRGGTNTGELFF. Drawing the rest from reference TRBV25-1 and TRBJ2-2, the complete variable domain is EADIYQTPRYLVIGTGKKITLECSQTMGHDKMYWYQQDPGMELHLIHYSYGVNSTEKGDLSSESTVSRIRTEHFPLTLESARPSHTSQYLCASSRRRGGTNTGELFFGEGSRLTVL.

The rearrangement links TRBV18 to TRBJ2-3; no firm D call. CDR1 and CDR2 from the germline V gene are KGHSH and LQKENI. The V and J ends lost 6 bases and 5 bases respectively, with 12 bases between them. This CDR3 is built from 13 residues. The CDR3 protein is CASSPFLIDTQYF. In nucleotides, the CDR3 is TGTGCCAGCTCTCCATTTCTTATAGATACGCAGTATTTT.

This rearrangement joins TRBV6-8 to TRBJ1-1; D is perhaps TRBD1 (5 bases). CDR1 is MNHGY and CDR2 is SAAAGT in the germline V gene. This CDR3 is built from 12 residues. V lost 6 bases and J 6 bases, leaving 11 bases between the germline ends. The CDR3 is CASSARGPEAFF. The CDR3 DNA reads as TGTGCCAGCAGCGCCCGGGGCCCTGAAGCTTTCTTT.

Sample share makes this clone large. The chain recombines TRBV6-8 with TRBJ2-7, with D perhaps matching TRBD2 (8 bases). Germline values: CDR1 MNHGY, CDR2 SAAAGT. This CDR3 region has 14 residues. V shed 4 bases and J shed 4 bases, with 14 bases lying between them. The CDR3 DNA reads TGTGCCAGCAGTTTCGGGGGGGGACAGTACGAGCAGTACTTC. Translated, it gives CASSFGGGQYEQYF.

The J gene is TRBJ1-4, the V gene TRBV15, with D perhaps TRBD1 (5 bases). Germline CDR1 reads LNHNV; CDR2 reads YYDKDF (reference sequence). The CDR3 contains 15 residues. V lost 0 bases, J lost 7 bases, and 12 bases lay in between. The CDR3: CATSRDSRGSEKLFF. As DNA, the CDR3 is TGTGCCACCAGCAGAGACAGCCGGGGGAGTGAAAAACTGTTTTTT.

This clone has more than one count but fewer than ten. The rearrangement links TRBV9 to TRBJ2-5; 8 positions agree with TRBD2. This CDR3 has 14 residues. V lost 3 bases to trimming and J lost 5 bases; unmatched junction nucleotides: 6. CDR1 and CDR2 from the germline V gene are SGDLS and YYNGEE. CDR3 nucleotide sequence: TGTGCCAGCAGCGCCGGGACTAGGTCGGAGACCCAGTACTTC. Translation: CASSAGTRSETQYF.

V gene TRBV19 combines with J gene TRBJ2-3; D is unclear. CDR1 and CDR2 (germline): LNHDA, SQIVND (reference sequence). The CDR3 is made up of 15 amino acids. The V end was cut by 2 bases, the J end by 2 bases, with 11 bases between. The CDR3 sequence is CASSISRADTDTQYF. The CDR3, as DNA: TGTGCCAGTAGTATATCTCGGGCCGACACAGATACGCAGTATTTT.